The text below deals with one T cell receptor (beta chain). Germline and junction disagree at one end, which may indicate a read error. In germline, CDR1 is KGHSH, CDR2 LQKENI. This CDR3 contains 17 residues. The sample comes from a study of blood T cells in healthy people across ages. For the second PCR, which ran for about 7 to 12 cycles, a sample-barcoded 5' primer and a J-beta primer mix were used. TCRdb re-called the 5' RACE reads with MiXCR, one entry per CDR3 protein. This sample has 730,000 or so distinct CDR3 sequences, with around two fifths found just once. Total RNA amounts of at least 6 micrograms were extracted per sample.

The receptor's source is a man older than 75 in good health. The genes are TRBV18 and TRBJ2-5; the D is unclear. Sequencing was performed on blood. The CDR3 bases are TGTGCCAACTCACCAAGAGACTCGGGCTTATTCCAAGAGACCCAGTACTTC. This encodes CANSPRDSGLFQETQYF.